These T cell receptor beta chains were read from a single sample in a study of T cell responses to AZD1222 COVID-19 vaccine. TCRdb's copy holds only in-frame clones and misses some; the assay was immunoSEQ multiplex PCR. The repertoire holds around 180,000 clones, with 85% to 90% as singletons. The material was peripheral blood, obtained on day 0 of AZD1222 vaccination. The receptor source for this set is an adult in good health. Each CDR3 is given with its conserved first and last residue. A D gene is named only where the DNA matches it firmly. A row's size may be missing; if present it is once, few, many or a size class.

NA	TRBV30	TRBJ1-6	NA	TGTGCCTGGAGTGCCACAGGCTCCTCACCCCTCCACTTT	CAWSATGSSPLHF
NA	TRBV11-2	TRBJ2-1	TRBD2	TGTGCCAGCCTAGAGACTAGCGGGGGCCCCTACAATGAGCAGTTCTTC	CASLETSGGPYNEQFF
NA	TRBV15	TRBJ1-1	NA	TGTGCCACCAGCAGAGGGGCAGGGAGCATGAACACTGAAGCTTTCTTT	CATSRGAGSMNTEAFF
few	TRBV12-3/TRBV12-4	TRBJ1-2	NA	TGTGCCAGCAGTTTAATTCAGGGGTTCGGCTACACCTTC	CASSLIQGFGYTF
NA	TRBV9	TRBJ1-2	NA	TGTGCCAGCAGCGTAGGACTGACCAGTGCGTTCTATGGCTACACCTTC	CASSVGLTSAFYGYTF
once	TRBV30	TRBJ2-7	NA	TGTGCCTGGAGTGTAAAATTATACTACGAGCAGTACTTC	CAWSVKLYYEQYF
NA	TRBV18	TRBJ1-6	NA	TGTGCCAGCGGGGAAGACAGCGACGGTTCACCCCTCCACTTT	CASGEDSDGSPLHF
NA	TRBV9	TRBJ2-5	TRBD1	TGTGCCAGCAGCAGGACCCAGGGGGTAGCAGAGACCCAGTACTTC	CASSRTQGVAETQYF
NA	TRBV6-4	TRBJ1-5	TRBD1	TGTGCCAGCAGTGTCAGGACAGGACTGCGTCATTATAGCAATCAGCCCCAGCATTTT	CASSVRTGLRHYSNQPQHF
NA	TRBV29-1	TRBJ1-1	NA	TGCAGCGTTGAAGAAGCTGCCGGTACTGAAGCTTTCTTT	CSVEEAAGTEAFF
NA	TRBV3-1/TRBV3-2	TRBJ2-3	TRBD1	TGTGCCAGCAGCCGTCGACAGGGATTCACAGATACGCAGTATTTT	CASSRRQGFTDTQYF
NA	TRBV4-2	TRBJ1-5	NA	TGTGCCAGCAGCCAAGATGGGCAGGACCTTTGGCCCCAGCATTTT	CASSQDGQDLWPQHF
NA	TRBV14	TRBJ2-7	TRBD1	TGTGCCAGCAGCATAGGGAAAGGTTTCCGGGACAGAACCTACGAGCAGTACTTC	CASSIGKGFRDRTYEQYF
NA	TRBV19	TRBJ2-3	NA	TGTGCCAGTAGTATAGTTCCGAGGGATACGCAGTATTTT	CASSIVPRDTQYF
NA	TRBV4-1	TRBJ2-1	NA	TGCGCCAGCAGCCAAGTTCGAGAATACAATGAGCAGTTCTTC	CASSQVREYNEQFF
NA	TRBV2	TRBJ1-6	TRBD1	TGTGCCAGCAGTCGACAGGGGAGGCGGTCACCCCTCCACTTT	CASSRQGRRSPLHF
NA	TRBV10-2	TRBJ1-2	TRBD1	TGCGCCAGCACCCGGACAGGGGGCTCCGGCTACACCTTC	CASTRTGGSGYTF
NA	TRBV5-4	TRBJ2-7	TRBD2	TGTGCCAGCAGCCCCGCGGGGGGGACCTCCTACGAGCAGTACTTC	CASSPAGGTSYEQYF
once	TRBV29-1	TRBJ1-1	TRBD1	TGCAGCGTGACAGGGGGAAAGCAGCACATGAACACTGAAGCTTTCTTT	CSVTGGKQHMNTEAFF
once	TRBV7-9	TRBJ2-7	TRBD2	TGTGCCAGCAGCTTACAAGCGGGGGGAGCCTACGAGCAGTACTTC	CASSLQAGGAYEQYF
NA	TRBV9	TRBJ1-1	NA	TGTGCCAGCAGTGTCACGGGGGGCGGGAACACTGAAGCTTTCTTT	CASSVTGGGNTEAFF
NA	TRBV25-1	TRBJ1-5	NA	TGTGCCAGCAGTGCGGGGGGTGACGCTCAGCCCCAGCATTTT	CASSAGGDAQPQHF
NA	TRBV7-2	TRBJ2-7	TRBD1	TGTGCCAGCAGCAGTTCGACAGGGTCCTACGAGCAGTACTTC	CASSSSTGSYEQYF
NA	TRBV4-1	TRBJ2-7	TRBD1	TGCGCCAGCAGCCAAGATGGACAGGACTACGAGCAGTACTTC	CASSQDGQDYEQYF
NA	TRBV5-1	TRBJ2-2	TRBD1	TGCGCCAGCAGCTTAGATAGCACGGGGACAGGGTCTACCGGGGAGCTGTTTTTT	CASSLDSTGTGSTGELFF
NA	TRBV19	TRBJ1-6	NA	TGTGCCAGTATAGGTAGGTTTAGGGTAATGGATTCACCCCTCCACTTT	CASIGRFRVMDSPLHF
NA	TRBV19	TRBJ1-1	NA	TGTGCCAGTAGTATTTCTCCCTCCGCGGGCACTGAAGCTTTCTTT	CASSISPSAGTEAFF
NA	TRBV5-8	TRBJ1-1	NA	TGTGCCAGCAGCTTGACTCCGGTCGGGTCTTATTTATTAAGGACTGAAGCTTTCTTT	CASSLTPVGSYLLRTEAFF
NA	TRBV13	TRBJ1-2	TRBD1	TGTGCCAGCAGGGCCGGGGGCAGGGGGCTCGGCTACACCTTC	CASRAGGRGLGYTF
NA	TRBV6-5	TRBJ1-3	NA	TGTGCCAGCAGTTATACCGAGCCGGGACATAGAAACACCATATATTTT	CASSYTEPGHRNTIYF
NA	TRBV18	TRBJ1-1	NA	TGTGCCAGCTCACCTATCGGAGGAGGCACTGAAGCTTTCTTT	CASSPIGGGTEAFF
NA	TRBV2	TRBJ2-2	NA	TGTGCCAGCGTAGCCGGGGAGCTGTTTTTT	CASVAGELFF
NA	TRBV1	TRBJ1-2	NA	TGCACCAGCAGCCAAGTACGGTTCGGCGGCTACACCTTC	CTSSQVRFGGYTF